A single T cell receptor (beta chain) is shown here with its context. The data originate from a study of blood T cell repertoires in COVID-19. On the study more broadly: The samples span acute and convalescent COVID-19 from the United States, Italy and Spain. Sources were T cells, B-cell-depleted T cells, or PBMCs; the material itself was cDNA or gDNA.

As originally analysed: Amplification with reference gene primers provided the estimates of nucleated cell counts. Produced via immunoSEQ multiplex PCR; TCRdb's table is partial and in-frame only. The DNA was the basis for D and trimming; V, J and clone size are from that table. The sample consists of about 110,000 clones, about two thirds of them appearing once. Sequenced material: peripheral blood. This TCR was sampled from a woman in her thirties or forties with acute or convalescent COVID-19.

The CDR3 coding sequence is TGTGCCAGCATCAAGACCGGACTTAACAATCAGCCCCAGCATTTT. The encoded protein is CASIKTGLNNQPQHF. The chain is built from TRBV6-5 and TRBJ1-5, with unresolved D. The germline V gene has CDR1 MNHEY and CDR2 SVGAGI. The V end lost 7 bases, the J end lost 3 bases, and 16 bases lay between the germline ends. CDR3 length: 15 amino acids.